This TCR beta chain was obtained from a study of response to subunit inactivated influenza vaccine. Notes on the study in general: Authors suggested seasonal influenza vaccinations each recruit few new T cells.

This clonotype was seen only a few times. Its antigen is unknown. Using its own MiXCR run on the RT-PCR reads, TCRdb lists one record per CDR3 protein. The table has approximately 530,000 distinct CDR3 sequences, 10% to 15% seen once. The sequenced sample was PBMCs from blood, obtained about 6 weeks after vaccination. The TCR sequence derives from a man aged 50 or older who received an inactivated influenza vaccine.

The CDR3 DNA is TGTGCCAGCAGTCTAAGGACAGGCTATAATTCACCCCTCCACTTT. It is translated as CASSLRTGYNSPLHF. The chain couples TRBV12-3 or TRBV12-4 to TRBJ1-6; TRBD1 agrees at 7 bases. This CDR3 is 15 amino acids long. Losses at the gene ends were 5 bases for V and 3 bases for J; bases not matched to a gene: 4.